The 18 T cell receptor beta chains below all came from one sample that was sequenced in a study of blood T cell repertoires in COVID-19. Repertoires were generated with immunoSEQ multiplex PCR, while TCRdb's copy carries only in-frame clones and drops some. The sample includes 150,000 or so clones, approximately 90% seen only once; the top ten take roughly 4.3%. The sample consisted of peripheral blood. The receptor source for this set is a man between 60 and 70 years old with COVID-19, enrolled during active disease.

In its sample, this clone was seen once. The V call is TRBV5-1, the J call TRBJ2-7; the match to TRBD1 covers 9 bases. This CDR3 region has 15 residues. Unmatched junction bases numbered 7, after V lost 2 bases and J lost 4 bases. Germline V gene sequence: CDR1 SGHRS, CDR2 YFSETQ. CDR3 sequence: CASSLRTGAVYEQYF. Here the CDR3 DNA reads TGCGCCAGCAGCTTACGGACAGGGGCCGTTTACGAGCAGTACTTC.

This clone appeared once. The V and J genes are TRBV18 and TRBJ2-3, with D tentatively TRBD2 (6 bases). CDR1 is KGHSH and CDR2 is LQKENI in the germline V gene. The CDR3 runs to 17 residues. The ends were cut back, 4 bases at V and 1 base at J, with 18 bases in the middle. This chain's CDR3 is CASSLQGTAPRTDTQYF. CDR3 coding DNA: TGTGCCAGCTCACTGCAAGGGACTGCCCCTCGCACAGATACGCAGTATTTT.

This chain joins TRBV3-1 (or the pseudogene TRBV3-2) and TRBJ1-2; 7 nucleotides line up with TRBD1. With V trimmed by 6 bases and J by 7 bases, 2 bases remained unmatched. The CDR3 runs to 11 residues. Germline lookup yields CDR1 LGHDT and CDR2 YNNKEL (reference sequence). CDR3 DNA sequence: TGTGCCAGCAGGACAGGGCCTGGCTACACCTTC. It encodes CASRTGPGYTF.

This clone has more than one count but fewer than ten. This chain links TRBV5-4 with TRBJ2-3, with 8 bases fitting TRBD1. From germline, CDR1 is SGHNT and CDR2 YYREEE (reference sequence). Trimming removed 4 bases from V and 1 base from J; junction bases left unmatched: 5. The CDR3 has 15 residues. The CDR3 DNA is TGTGCCAGCAGCAACAGGGGGATACGCACAGATACGCAGTATTTT. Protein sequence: CASSNRGIRTDTQYF.

Here the CDR3 DNA reads TGCAGCGGAGCGGGGACTAATACGCAGTATTTT. Amino acid sequence: CSGAGTNTQYF. V gene TRBV29-1 combines with J gene TRBJ2-3, with 7 positions matching TRBD2. Trimming took 7 bases from V and 7 from J; bases not matched to a gene: 5. Germline lookup yields CDR1 SQVTM and CDR2 ANQGSEA. The CDR3 loop spans 11 amino acids.

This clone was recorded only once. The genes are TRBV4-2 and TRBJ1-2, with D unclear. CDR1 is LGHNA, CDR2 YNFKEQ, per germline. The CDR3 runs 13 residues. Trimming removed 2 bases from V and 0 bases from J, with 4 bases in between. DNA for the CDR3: TGTGCCAGCAGCCAATCTGCTAACTATGGCTACACCTTC. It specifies CASSQSANYGYTF.

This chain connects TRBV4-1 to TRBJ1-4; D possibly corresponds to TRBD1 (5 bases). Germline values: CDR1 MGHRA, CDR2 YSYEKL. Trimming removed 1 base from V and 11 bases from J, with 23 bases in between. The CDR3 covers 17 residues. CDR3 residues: CASSQGGAWAGGEKLFF. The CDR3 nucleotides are TGCGCCAGCAGCCAAGGAGGAGCCTGGGCGGGGGGGGAGAAACTGTTTTTT.

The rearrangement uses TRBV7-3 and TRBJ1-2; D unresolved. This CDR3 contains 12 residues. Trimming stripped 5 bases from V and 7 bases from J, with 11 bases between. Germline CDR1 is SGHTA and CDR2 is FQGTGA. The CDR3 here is CASSLGEGGYTF. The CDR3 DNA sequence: TGTGCCAGCAGCCTCGGGGAGGGTGGCTACACCTTC.

In nucleotides, the CDR3 is TGTGCCAGCAGTTTATTTTCAAACTATGGCTACACCTTC. Protein sequence: CASSLFSNYGYTF. The chain recombines TRBV28 with TRBJ1-2, with no clear D. The germline V gene has CDR1 MDHEN and CDR2 SYDVKM. The length of the CDR3 is 13 residues. Trimming removed 1 base at V and 2 bases at J, with 5 bases between.

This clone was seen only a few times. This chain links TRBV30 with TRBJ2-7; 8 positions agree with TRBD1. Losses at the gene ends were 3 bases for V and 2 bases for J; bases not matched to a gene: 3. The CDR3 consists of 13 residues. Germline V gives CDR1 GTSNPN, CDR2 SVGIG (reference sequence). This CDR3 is CAWSAGQAYEQYF. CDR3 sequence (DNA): TGTGCCTGGAGCGCGGGACAGGCCTACGAGCAGTACTTC.

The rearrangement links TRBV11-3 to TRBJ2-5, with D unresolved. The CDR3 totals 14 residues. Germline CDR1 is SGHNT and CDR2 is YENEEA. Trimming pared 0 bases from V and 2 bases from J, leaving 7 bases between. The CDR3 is CASSLDGLQETQYF. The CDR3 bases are TGTGCCAGCAGCTTAGATGGGCTACAAGAGACCCAGTACTTC.

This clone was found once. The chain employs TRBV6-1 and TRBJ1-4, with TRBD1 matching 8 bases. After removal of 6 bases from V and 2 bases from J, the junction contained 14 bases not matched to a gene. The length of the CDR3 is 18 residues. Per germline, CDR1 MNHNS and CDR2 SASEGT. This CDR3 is CASSETGTGSPTNEKLFF. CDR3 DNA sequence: TGTGCCAGCAGCGAAACCGGGACAGGAAGTCCCACTAATGAAAAACTGTTTTTT.

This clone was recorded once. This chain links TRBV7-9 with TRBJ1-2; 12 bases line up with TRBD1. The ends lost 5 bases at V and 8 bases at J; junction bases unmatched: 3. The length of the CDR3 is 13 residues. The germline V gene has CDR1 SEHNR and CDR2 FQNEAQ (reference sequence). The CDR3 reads CASSGDRGQGYTF. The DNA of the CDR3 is TGTGCCAGCAGCGGGGACAGGGGGCAAGGCTACACCTTC.

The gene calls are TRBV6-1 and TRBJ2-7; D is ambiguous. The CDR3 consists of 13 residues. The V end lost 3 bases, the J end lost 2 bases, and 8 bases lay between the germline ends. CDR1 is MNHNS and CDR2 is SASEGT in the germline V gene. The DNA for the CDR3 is TGTGCCAGCAGTGAGGGCACCGCCTACGAGCAGTACTTC. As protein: CASSEGTAYEQYF.

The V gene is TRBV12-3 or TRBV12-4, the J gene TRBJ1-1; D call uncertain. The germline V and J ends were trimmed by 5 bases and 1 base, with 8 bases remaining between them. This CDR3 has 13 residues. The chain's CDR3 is CASSDIQNTEAFF. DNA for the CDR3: TGTGCCAGCAGTGATATACAGAACACTGAAGCTTTCTTT.

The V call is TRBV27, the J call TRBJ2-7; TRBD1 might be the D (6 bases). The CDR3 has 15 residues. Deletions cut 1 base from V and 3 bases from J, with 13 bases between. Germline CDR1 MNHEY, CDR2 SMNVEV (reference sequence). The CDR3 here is CASSLYRRTVYEQYF. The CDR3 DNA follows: TGTGCCAGCAGTTTATATCGGCGGACAGTCTACGAGCAGTACTTC.

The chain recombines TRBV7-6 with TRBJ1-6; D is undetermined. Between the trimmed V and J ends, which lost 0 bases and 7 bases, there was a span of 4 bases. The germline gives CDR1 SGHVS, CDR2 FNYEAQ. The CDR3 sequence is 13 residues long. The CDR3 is CASSLAENSPLHF. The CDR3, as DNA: TGTGCCAGCAGCTTAGCGGAGAATTCACCCCTCCACTTT.

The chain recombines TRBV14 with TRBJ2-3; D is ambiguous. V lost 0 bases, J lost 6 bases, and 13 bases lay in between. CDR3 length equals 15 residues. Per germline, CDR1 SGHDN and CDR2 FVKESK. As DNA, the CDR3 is TGTGCCAGCAGCCAAGATAGAGCCCGCGAGGATACGCAGTATTTT. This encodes CASSQDRAREDTQYF.